Sequencing of this TCR beta chain was carried out in a study of shared clonotypes between healthy human individuals. CD8 cells regarded as naive lacked CD45RO, were positively chosen for CCR7, and omitted terminally differentiated effector memory CD45RA+ cells. Adult donors, all healthy and HIV-negative, had no recent acute infections or vaccinations. A word on this clone: The target antigen is unknown.

The data were produced by immunoSEQ multiplex PCR, yet TCRdb's version contains in-frame clones alone and is incomplete. The sample has about 2,200,000 clones, approximately 94% seen once. V shed 3 bases, J shed 3 bases, and the junction held 4 bases outside the gene matches. This CDR3 comprises 14 residues. Looked up from germline, CDR1 is SNHLY and CDR2 is FYNNEI. Study-wide points: Rarefaction curves obtained for sorted subsets showed sequencing incomplete despite large depth. Shared clonotypes: approximately 5% naive CD4, around 3.7% naive CD8, roughly 2.2% memory CD4, approximately 0.4% memory CD8.

The chain combines TRBV2 with TRBJ2-7; the match to TRBD1 covers 8 bases. The material sequenced was naive CD8+ T cells from PBMCs. The receptor was isolated from a man between 18 and 29 years old in good health. Some clones in this sample may be carry-over from other donors' samples. The CDR3 region is CASSDRDRFYEQYF. In nucleotides, the CDR3 is TGTGCCAGCAGTGACCGGGACAGGTTCTACGAGCAGTACTTC.